One and the same sample provided the 21 T cell receptor beta chains below, sequenced in a study of blood T cell repertoires in COVID-19. Measured with immunoSEQ multiplex PCR; TCRdb has only the in-frame clones, and not every one. The sample consists of 89,000 or so clones, approximately 85% of them appearing once. The sequencing sample was made of peripheral blood. The receptors were sampled from a man aged 50 to 59 with active COVID-19.

The V call is TRBV19, the J call TRBJ2-1, with D perhaps matching TRBD2 (6 bases). V lost 8 bases to trimming and J lost 0 bases, with 11 bases between them. The CDR3 runs 14 residues. The germline CDR1 and CDR2 sequences are LNHDA and SQIVND (reference sequence). CDR3 nucleotide sequence: TGTGCCAGTGAGAGCGGGTACTCCTACAATGAGCAGTTCTTC. Its translation is CASESGYSYNEQFF.

The chain links TRBV5-1 to TRBJ1-3; TRBD1 matches 10 bases. The trim removed 4 bases at V and 4 bases at J, leaving 8 bases unmatched. This CDR3 comprises 16 residues. Looked up from germline, CDR1 is SGHRS and CDR2 is YFSETQ. The CDR3: CASSLDGTGAGNTIYF. For the CDR3, the DNA is TGCGCCAGCAGCCTGGATGGGACAGGGGCAGGAAACACCATATATTTT.

CDR3 protein: CAISAQGAGNQPQHF. The CDR3 coding sequence is TGTGCCATCAGTGCTCAGGGGGCGGGCAATCAGCCCCAGCATTTT. The rearrangement links TRBV10-3 to TRBJ1-5, with 8 bases identical to TRBD1. The V segment lost 4 bases and the J segment 2 bases; nucleotides outside the gene matches: 4. This CDR3 is 15 amino acids long. The germline V gene encodes CDR1 ENHRY and CDR2 SYGVKD.

The chain employs TRBV5-3 and TRBJ1-4, with D perhaps matching TRBD1 (5 bases). TRBV5-3 is labeled an ORF, and its function is uncertain. The CDR3 is made up of 17 amino acids. V was clipped by 1 base and J by 0 bases, with 13 bases between them. CDR3 loop: CARSLYGTPATNEKLFF. CDR3 DNA: TGTGCCAGAAGCTTGTACGGGACTCCGGCAACTAATGAAAAACTGTTTTTT.

This clone turned up a few times. This chain joins TRBV4-3 and TRBJ1-4, with 7 bases lining up with TRBD1. Germline assignment: CDR1 LGHNA and CDR2 YSLEER. Unmatched junction bases numbered 9, after V lost 0 bases and J lost 5 bases. The CDR3 consists of 17 residues. DNA for the CDR3: TGCGCCAGCAGCCAAGATTACTCGACAGGGAGGAATGAAAAACTGTTTTTT. This encodes CASSQDYSTGRNEKLFF.

The chain combines TRBV24-1 with TRBJ2-1, with D unclear. V was pared by 4 bases and J by 9 bases, with 12 bases between. This CDR3 comprises 13 residues. Germline CDR1 and CDR2: KGHDR and SFDVKD. The CDR3: CATSDLFTVEQFF. The CDR3 DNA reads as TGTGCCACCAGTGACCTATTTACAGTTGAGCAGTTCTTC.

The gene calls are TRBV28 and TRBJ2-1; 7 bases align to TRBD1. This CDR3 comprises 15 residues. Looked up from germline, CDR1 is MDHEN and CDR2 is SYDVKM. The trim removed 7 bases at V and 4 bases at J, leaving 10 bases unmatched. The CDR3 is CASIPQGKLYNEQFF. CDR3 bases: TGTGCCAGCATTCCACAGGGGAAACTGTACAATGAGCAGTTCTTC.

In the case of this clone: Distinct nucleotide sequences in the sample also encode this CDR3. V gene TRBV4-3 combines with J gene TRBJ2-6; TRBD2 might be the D (5 bases). The CDR3 is 16 amino acids. Trimming pared 0 bases from V and 4 bases from J, leaving 10 bases between. The germline gives CDR1 LGHNA, CDR2 YSLEER. CDR3 in amino acids: CASSQDAGSGANVLTF. Here the CDR3 DNA reads TGCGCCAGCAGCCAAGATGCGGGTTCAGGGGCCAACGTCCTGACTTTC.

In DNA form, the CDR3 reads TGTGCCAGTAGTTTAAGAGACAGGGTCCCCCTCTCTGGGGCCAACGTCCTGACTTTC. As protein: CASSLRDRVPLSGANVLTF. The V call is TRBV19, the J call TRBJ2-6, with 7 bases that match TRBD1. The CDR3 spans 19 residues. Germline V lookup: CDR1 LNHDA, CDR2 SQIVND (reference sequence). The V segment lost 5 bases and the J segment 0 bases; nucleotides outside the gene matches: 13.

The rearrangement uses TRBV24-1 and TRBJ2-7; D is possibly TRBD2 (5 bases). Trimming took 6 bases from V and 0 from J, leaving 11 bases between them. Germline CDR1 is KGHDR and CDR2 is SFDVKD. CDR3 length: 14 residues. The CDR3 region has the DNA TGTGCCACCAGTAGCGGAGGCAGCTCCTACGAGCAGTACTTC. Residues: CATSSGGSSYEQYF.

The rearrangement uses TRBV9 and TRBJ2-3, with D maybe TRBD2 (6 bases). This CDR3 has 15 residues. Germline CDR1 reads SGDLS; CDR2 reads YYNGEE. V was shortened by 4 bases and J by 0 bases, with 12 bases between the two germline ends. The CDR3 spells CASSPGLPSTDTQYF. CDR3 nucleotide sequence: TGTGCCAGCAGCCCGGGACTTCCTAGCACAGATACGCAGTATTTT.

J is TRBJ1-4 and V is TRBV25-1; 8 bases match TRBD1. Germline V lookup: CDR1 MGHDK, CDR2 SYGVNS. The CDR3 contains 14 residues. V lost 5 bases, J lost 5 bases, and 4 bases stayed unmatched. In DNA form, the CDR3 reads TGTGCCAGCAGTCGGACAGGGTCAAATGAAAAACTGTTTTTT. As protein: CASSRTGSNEKLFF.

The V and J genes are TRBV7-8 and TRBJ2-5; D uncertain. V was pared by 5 bases and J by 1 base, with 20 bases between. This CDR3 has 17 amino acids. Germline values: CDR1 SGHVS, CDR2 FQNEAQ. As DNA, the CDR3 is TGTGCCAGCAGCGCATCTCGTGGAGCTGCCACCCAAGAGACCCAGTACTTC. Its translation: CASSASRGAATQETQYF.

This clone appeared once. In nucleotides, the CDR3 is TGTGCCAGCAGTTTATCTCTGGGACAGGGCAACACCGGGGAGCTGTTTTTT. Translated: CASSLSLGQGNTGELFF. V and J are TRBV28 and TRBJ2-2; TRBD1 aligns across 9 bases. The CDR3 covers 17 residues. V lost 1 base, J lost 2 bases, and 5 bases stayed unmatched. Germline assignment: CDR1 MDHEN and CDR2 SYDVKM.

V and J are TRBV6-5 and TRBJ1-3, with a tentative D call TRBD1 (6 bases). V gave up 6 bases and J gave up 5 bases, with 11 bases separating them. The germline V gene has CDR1 MNHEY and CDR2 SVGAGI. The CDR3 runs to 13 residues. This chain's CDR3 is CASRADRRNTIYF. The CDR3 bases are TGTGCCAGCAGAGCGGACAGAAGAAACACCATATATTTT.

The V gene is TRBV7-2, the J gene TRBJ1-3, with D perhaps matching TRBD1 (6 bases). The CDR3 is 15 residues long. The germline V gene encodes CDR1 SGHTA and CDR2 FQGNSA. The V end lost 8 bases, the J end lost 0 bases, and 14 bases lay between the germline ends. CDR3: CASSGQSFSGNTIYF. The CDR3 nucleotides read TGTGCCAGCTCAGGACAGTCCTTCTCTGGAAACACCATATATTTT.

Note on this clone: The same CDR3 arises from other DNA sequences in this sample as well. The V and J genes are TRBV7-2 and TRBJ2-2, with 8 positions matching TRBD2. Trimming cost V 2 bases and J 3 bases; bases outside gene matches: 5. Per the germline V gene, CDR1 is SGHTA and CDR2 is FQGNSA. The CDR3 runs 16 residues. The CDR3 coding sequence is TGTGCCAGCAGCTTAAGGGCGGGGGGTTACACCGGGGAGCTGTTTTTT. Its translation is CASSLRAGGYTGELFF.

This chain links TRBV19 with TRBJ1-1, with TRBD1 as a possible D gene (5 bases). CDR3 length equals 20 residues. Germline-derived CDR1 and CDR2 are LNHDA and SQIVND (reference sequence). Trimming left V 2 bases short and J 0 bases short, with 25 bases between. The CDR3 is CASSIRVWVRQDKMNTEAFF. The CDR3 DNA sequence: TGTGCCAGTAGTATAAGGGTTTGGGTGAGGCAGGACAAGATGAACACTGAAGCTTTCTTT. Full variable domain (outside the CDR3, taken from reference TRBV19 and TRBJ1-1): DGGITQSPKYLFRKEGQNVTLSCEQNLNHDAMYWYRQDPGQGLRLIYYSQIVNDFQKGDIAEGYSVSREKKESFPLTVTSAQKNPTAFYLCASSIRVWVRQDKMNTEAFFGQGTRLTVV.

This clone has a single count. The chain employs TRBV5-1 and TRBJ2-1; 8 nucleotides align to TRBD2. After removal of 0 bases from V and 5 bases from J, the junction contained 4 bases not matched to a gene. There are 15 residues in the CDR3. CDR1 is SGHRS and CDR2 is YFSETQ in the germline V gene. The CDR3 bases are TGCGCCAGCAGCTTGGTAACTAGCGGAAACAATGAGCAGTTCTTC. Amino acids: CASSLVTSGNNEQFF.

The V gene is TRBV24-1, the J gene TRBJ2-5; 7 bases align to TRBD1. Per the germline V gene, CDR1 is KGHDR and CDR2 is SFDVKD. After removal of 5 bases from V and 0 bases from J, the junction contained 5 bases not matched to a gene. The CDR3 has 15 amino acids. CDR3 DNA sequence: TGTGCCACCAGTGGGTCACAGGGGTACCAAGAGACCCAGTACTTC. Translation gives CATSGSQGYQETQYF.

The chain employs TRBV28 and TRBJ2-5; 7 bases map to TRBD1. The CDR3 has 12 residues. From germline, CDR1 is MDHEN and CDR2 SYDVKM. V shed 10 bases, J shed 2 bases, and the junction held 4 bases outside the gene matches. The CDR3 region is CATQTGQETQYF. DNA for the CDR3: TGTGCCACCCAGACAGGGCAAGAGACCCAGTACTTC.